A single sample is the source of the 7 T cell receptor beta chains below, sequenced in a study of T cells in localized non-small cell lung cancer (TCRdb year 2020). The protocol used for the library was the immunoSEQ multiplex PCR assay. The table was pulled from immuneACCESS by TCRdb, which kept in-frame rearrangements only. Such tables lose some clones; where checked, under half of the loss comes from unresolved V genes, and the rest has no known cause. The sample table holds some 38,000 clones, of which 86% were seen once. Jointly, the top ten make up about 5.6% of the sample. This specimen consisted of peripheral blood mononuclear cells, obtained before any cancer treatment. The origin of the receptors is an older male donor with stage II lung adenocarcinoma.

The genes are TRBV5-6 and TRBJ2-5; possible D gene TRBD2, 7 bases. Germline V gene data show CDR1 as SGHDT and CDR2 as YYEEEE. Trimming took off 3 bases at V and 4 bases at J, with 13 bases between the two ends. The CDR3 has 14 residues. CDR3 nucleotide sequence: TGTGCCAGCAGCTCCGAGGGGGGGCGAGAGACCCAGTACTTC. This codes for CASSSEGGRETQYF.

This rearrangement joins TRBV5-5 to TRBJ2-7, with 9 bases aligning to TRBD2. Germline V gives CDR1 SGHKS, CDR2 YYEKEE (reference sequence). The CDR3 totals 14 residues. Unmatched junction bases numbered 0, after V lost 2 bases and J lost 0 bases. CDR3 sequence: CASSLAGGSYEQYF. The CDR3 DNA reads TGTGCCAGCAGCTTAGCGGGAGGCTCCTACGAGCAGTACTTC.

This clone was seen once. This chain connects TRBV2 to TRBJ1-2; unclear D gene. The germline gives CDR1 SNHLY, CDR2 FYNNEI. The CDR3 extends over 14 amino acids. V gave up 5 bases and J gave up 0 bases, with 10 bases separating them. Written as DNA, the CDR3 is TGTGCCAGCAGTCCACAAGAAGCTAACTATGGCTACACCTTC. The encoded protein is CASSPQEANYGYTF.

V is TRBV19 and J is TRBJ1-5; D not resolved. Trimming cost V 7 bases and J 4 bases, with 20 bases left between them. CDR3 length: 16 amino acids. CDR1 and CDR2 from the germline V gene are LNHDA and SQIVND (reference sequence). CDR3 loop: CASTSFPTGPNQPQHF. DNA of the CDR3: TGTGCCAGTACCTCGTTTCCGACCGGGCCTAATCAGCCCCAGCATTTT.

The rearrangement links TRBV6-4 to TRBJ2-7, with D possibly TRBD2 on 7 matching bases. The germline V and J ends were trimmed by 2 bases and 4 bases, with 12 bases remaining between them. Germline values: CDR1 MRHNA, CDR2 SNTAGT. The CDR3 consists of 14 residues. CDR3 in DNA: TGTGCCAGCAGTGACGACGCGGGGGCATACGAGCAGTACTTC. Translated: CASSDDAGAYEQYF.

V and J are TRBV29-1 and TRBJ1-5, with 11 bases aligning to TRBD1. V lost 0 bases and J lost 7; bases outside the gene matches: 2. Germline assignment: CDR1 SQVTM and CDR2 ANQGSEA. The CDR3 is made up of 14 amino acids. The CDR3 sequence: CSVEDRDRGQPQHF. The CDR3 DNA follows: TGCAGCGTTGAAGATCGGGACAGGGGGCAGCCCCAGCATTTT.

This clone appeared once. The chain uses TRBV4-1 and TRBJ2-5, with 8 bases aligning to TRBD2. The CDR3 has 16 residues. The germline V gene has CDR1 MGHRA and CDR2 YSYEKL. Trimming cost V 0 bases and J 0 bases; bases outside gene matches: 3. The CDR3 DNA follows: TGCGCCAGCAGCCAAGATCGGGGGGGAGACCAAGAGACCCAGTACTTC. It specifies CASSQDRGGDQETQYF.